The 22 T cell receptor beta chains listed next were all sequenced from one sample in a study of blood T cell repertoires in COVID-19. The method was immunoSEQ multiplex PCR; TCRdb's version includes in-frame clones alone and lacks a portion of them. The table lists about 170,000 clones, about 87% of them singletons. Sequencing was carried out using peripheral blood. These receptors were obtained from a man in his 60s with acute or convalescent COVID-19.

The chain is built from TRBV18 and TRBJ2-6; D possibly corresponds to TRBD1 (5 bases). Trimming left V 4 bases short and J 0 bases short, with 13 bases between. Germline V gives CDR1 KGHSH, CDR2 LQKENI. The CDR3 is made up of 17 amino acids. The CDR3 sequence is CASSQRIQGSGANVLTF. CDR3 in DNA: TGTGCCAGCTCACAAAGAATCCAGGGCTCTGGGGCCAACGTCCTGACTTTC.

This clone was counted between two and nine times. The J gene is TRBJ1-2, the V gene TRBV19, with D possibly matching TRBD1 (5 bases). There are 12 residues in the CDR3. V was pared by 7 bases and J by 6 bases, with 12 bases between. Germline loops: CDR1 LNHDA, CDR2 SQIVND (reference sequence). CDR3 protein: CASIRGTDGYTF. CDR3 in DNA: TGTGCCAGTATTCGGGGGACGGATGGCTACACCTTC.

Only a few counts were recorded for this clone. The CDR3 protein is CASSIGVGSAFF. In nucleotides, the CDR3 is TGTGCCAGTAGTATAGGCGTCGGGTCAGCTTTCTTT. V gene TRBV19 combines with J gene TRBJ1-1; D is unresolved. CDR3 length: 12 residues. Per germline, CDR1 LNHDA and CDR2 SQIVND (reference sequence). Trimming removed 1 base at V and 10 bases at J, with 10 bases between.

This chain's CDR3 is CASSLGAGAIYEQYF. Here the CDR3 DNA reads TGTGCCAGCAGCTTAGGGGCGGGAGCAATCTACGAGCAGTACTTC. The V and J genes are TRBV11-3 and TRBJ2-7; TRBD2 aligns across 7 bases. CDR1 and CDR2 from the germline V gene are SGHNT and YENEEA. This CDR3 is 15 amino acids long. V lost 1 base and J lost 3; bases outside the gene matches: 6.

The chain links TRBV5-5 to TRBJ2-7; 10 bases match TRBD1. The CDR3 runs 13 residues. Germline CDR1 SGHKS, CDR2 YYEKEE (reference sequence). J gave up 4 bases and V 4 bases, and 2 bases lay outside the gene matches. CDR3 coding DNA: TGTGCCAGCAGCCGGGACAGGGGTTACGAGCAGTACGTC. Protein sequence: CASSRDRGYEQYV.

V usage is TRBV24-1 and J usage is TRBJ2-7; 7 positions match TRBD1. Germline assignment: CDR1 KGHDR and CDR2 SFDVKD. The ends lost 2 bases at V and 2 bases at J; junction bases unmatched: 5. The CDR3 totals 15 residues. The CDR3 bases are TGTGCCACCAGTGATTCTAGGACAGGAGCCTACGAGCAGTACTTC. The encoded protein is CATSDSRTGAYEQYF.

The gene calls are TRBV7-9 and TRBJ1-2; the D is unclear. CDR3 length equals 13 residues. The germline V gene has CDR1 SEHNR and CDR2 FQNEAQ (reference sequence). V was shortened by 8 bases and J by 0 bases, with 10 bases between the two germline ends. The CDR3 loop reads CASSRGTNYGYTF. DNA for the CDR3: TGTGCCAGCTCCCGGGGAACTAACTATGGCTACACCTTC.

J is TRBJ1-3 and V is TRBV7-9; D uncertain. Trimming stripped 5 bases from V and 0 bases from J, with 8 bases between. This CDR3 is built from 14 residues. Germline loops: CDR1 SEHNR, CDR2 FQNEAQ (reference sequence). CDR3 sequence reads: CASSHGVSGNTIYF. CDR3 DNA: TGTGCCAGCAGCCACGGGGTCTCTGGAAACACCATATATTTT.

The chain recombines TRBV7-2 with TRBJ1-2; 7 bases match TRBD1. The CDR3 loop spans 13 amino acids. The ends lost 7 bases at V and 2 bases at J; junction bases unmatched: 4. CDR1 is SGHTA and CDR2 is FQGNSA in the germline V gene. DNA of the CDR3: TGTGCCAGCAACAAGGGACAGAACTATGGCTACACCTTC. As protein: CASNKGQNYGYTF.

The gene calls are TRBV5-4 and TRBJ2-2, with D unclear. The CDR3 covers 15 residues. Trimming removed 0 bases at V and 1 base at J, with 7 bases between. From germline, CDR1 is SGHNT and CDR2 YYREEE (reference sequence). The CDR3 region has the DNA TGTGCCAGCAGCTTGGGACTTTGGAACACCGGGGAGCTGTTTTTT. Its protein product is CASSLGLWNTGELFF.

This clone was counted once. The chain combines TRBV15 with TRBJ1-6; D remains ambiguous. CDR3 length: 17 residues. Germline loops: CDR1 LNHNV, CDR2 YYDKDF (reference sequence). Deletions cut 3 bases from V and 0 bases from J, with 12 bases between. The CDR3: CATSRGRSSSYNSPLHF. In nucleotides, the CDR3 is TGTGCCACCAGCAGGGGCAGATCCAGCTCCTATAATTCACCCCTCCACTTT.

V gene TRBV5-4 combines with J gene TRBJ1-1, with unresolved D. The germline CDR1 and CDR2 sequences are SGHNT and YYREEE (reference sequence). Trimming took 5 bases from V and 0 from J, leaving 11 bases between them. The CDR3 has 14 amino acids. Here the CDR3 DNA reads TGTGCCAGCAGTTGGAGCATCATGAACACTGAAGCTTTCTTT. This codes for CASSWSIMNTEAFF.

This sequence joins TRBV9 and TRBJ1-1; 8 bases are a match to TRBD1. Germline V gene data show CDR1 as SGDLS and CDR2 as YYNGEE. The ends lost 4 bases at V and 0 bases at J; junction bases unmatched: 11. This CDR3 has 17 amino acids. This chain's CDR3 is CASSPRGQGLMNTEAFF. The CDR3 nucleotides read TGTGCCAGCAGCCCCCGCGGACAGGGATTGATGAACACTGAAGCTTTCTTT.

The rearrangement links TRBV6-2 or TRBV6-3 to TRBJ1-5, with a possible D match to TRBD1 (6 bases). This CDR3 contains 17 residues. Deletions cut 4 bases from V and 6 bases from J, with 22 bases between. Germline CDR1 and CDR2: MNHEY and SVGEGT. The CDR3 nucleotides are TGTGCCAGCAGTTTAATTCGATCAGGGGCAGTCGGTCAGCCCCAGCATTTT. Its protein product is CASSLIRSGAVGQPQHF.

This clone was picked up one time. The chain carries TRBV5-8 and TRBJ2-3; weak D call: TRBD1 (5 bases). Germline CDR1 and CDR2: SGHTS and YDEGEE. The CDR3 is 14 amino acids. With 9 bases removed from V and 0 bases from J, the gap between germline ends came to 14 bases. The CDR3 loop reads CATVTESSTDTQYF. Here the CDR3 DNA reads TGTGCCACCGTGACAGAGTCTAGCACAGATACGCAGTATTTT.

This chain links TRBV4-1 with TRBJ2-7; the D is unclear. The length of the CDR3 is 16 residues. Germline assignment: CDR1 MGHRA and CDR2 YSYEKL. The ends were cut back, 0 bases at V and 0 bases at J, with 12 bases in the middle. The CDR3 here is CASSQEVIAASYEQYF. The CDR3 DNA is TGCGCCAGCAGCCAAGAGGTGATAGCAGCCTCCTACGAGCAGTACTTC.

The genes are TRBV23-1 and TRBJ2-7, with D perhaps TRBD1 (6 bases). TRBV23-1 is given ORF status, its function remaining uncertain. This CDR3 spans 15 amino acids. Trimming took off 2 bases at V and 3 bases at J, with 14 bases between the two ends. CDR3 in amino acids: CASSQPQQGYYEQYV. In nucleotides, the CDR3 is TGCGCCAGCAGTCAACCGCAACAGGGTTACTACGAGCAGTACGTC.

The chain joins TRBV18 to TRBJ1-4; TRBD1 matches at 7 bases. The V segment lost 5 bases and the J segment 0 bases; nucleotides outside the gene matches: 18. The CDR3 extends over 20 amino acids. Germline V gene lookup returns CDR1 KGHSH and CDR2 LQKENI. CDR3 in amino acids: CASSALAGQSIDPTNEKLFF. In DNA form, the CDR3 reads TGTGCCAGCTCAGCCCTTGCGGGACAGAGCATTGATCCAACTAATGAAAAACTGTTTTTT.

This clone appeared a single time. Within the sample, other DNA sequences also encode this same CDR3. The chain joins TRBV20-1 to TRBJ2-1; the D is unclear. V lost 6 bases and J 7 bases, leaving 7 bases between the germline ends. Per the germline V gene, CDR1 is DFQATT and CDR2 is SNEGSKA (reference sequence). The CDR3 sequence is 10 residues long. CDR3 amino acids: CSAYSNEQFF. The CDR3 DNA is TGCAGTGCCTACTCAAATGAGCAGTTCTTC.

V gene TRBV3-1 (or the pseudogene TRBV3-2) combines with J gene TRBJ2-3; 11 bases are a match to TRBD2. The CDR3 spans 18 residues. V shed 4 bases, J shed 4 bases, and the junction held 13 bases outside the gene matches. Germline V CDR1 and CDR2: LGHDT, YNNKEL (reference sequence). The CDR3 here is CASSLSIAGGPIADTQYF. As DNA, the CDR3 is TGTGCCAGCAGCCTATCGATAGCGGGGGGGCCTATTGCAGATACGCAGTATTTT.

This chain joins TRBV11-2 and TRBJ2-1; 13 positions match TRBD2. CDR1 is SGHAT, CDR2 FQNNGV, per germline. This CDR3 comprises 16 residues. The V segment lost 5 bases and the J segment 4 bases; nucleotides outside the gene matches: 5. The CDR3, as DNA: TGTGCCAGCAGCCTTCGGACTAGCGGGGGTTACAATGAGCAGTTCTTC. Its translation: CASSLRTSGGYNEQFF.

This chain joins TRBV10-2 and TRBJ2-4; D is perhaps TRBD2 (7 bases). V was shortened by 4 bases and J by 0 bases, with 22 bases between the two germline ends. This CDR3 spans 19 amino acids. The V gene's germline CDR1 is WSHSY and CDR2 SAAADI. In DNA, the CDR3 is TGCGCCAGCAGTGTGAAGGGAGGGACAACTCGGCTAGCCAAAAACATTCAGTACTTC. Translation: CASSVKGGTTRLAKNIQYF.